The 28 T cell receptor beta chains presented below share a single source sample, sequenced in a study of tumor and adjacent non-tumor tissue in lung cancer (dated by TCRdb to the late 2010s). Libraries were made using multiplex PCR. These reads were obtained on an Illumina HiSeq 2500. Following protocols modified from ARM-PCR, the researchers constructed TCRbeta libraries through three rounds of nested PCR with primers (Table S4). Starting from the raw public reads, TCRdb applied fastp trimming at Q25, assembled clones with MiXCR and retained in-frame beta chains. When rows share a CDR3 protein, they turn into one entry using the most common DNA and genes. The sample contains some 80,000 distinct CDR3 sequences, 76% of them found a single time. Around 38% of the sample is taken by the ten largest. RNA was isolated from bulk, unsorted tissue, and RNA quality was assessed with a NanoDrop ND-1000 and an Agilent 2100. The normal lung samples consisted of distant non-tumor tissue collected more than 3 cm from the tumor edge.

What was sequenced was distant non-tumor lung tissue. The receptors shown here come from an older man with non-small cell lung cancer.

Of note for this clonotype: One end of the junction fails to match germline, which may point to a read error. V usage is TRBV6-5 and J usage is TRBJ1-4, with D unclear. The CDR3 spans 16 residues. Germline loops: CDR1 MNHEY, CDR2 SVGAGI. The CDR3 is CASSYSSVTGGEKLFF. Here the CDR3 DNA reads TGTGCCAGTAGTTACTCGTCTGTGACCGGAGGGGAAAAACTGTTTTTT.

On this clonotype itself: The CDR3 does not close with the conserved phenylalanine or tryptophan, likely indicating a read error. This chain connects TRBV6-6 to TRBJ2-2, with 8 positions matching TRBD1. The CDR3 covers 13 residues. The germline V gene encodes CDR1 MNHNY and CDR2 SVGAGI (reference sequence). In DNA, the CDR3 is TGTGTCAGCAGAGACAGGGGTACCGGGGAGCTGTTTTTG. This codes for CVSRDRGTGELFL.

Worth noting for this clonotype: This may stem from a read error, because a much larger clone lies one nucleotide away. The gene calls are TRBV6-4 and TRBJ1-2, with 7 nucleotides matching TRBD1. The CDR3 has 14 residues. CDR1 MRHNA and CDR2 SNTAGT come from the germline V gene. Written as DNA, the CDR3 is TGTGCCAGCAGTGGGGGGGACAGTTCCTATGGCTGCACCTTC. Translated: CASSGGDSSYGCTF.

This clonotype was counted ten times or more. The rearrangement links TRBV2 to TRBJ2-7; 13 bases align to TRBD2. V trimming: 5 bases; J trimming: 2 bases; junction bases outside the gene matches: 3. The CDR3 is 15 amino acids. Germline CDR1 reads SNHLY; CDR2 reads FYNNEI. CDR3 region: CASSLTSGGTYEQYF. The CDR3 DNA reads TGTGCCAGCAGTTTGACTAGCGGGGGGACCTACGAGCAGTACTTC.

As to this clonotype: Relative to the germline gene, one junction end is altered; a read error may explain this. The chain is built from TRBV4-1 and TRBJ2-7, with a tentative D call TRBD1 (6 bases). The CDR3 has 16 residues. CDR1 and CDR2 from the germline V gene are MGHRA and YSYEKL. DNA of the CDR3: TGTTCCAGCATCCGGACACTAGTGGGAGAGGGGGATGAGCAGTACTTC. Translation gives CSSIRTLVGEGDEQYF.

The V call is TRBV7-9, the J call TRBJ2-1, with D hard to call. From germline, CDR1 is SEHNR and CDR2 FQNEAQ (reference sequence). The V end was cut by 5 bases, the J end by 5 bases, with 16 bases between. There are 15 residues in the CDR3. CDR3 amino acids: CASSTSEGRNNEQFF. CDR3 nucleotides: TGTGCCAGCAGCACCTCCGAAGGACGAAACAATGAGCAGTTCTTC.

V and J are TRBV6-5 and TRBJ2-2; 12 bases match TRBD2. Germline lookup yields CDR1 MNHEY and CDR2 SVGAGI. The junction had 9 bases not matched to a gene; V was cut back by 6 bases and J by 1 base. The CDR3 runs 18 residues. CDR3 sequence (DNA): TGTGCCAGCAGCCTATGGCGGGGACTAGCGGGGAACACCGGGGAGCTGTTTTTT. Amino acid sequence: CASSLWRGLAGNTGELFF.

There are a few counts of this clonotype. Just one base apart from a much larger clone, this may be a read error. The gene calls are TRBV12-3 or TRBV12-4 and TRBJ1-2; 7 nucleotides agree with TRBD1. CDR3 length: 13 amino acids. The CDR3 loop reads CASSILPTDRAIF. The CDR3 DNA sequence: TGTGCCAGCAGTATTCTGCCCACCGACAGGGCCATCTTC.

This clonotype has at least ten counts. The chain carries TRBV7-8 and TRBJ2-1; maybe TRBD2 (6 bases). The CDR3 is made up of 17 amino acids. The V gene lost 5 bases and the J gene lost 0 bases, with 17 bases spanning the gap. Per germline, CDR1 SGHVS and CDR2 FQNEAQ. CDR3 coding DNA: TGTGCCAGCAGCCGAACTCTAGGGGACTTCTCCTACAATGAGCAGTTCTTC. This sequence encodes CASSRTLGDFSYNEQFF.

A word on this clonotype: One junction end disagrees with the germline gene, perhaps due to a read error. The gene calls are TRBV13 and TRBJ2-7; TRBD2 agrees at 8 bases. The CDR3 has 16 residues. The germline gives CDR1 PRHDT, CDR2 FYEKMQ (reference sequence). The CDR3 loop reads CTSSMGLGGISYEKYF. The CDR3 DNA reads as TGTACCAGCAGCATGGGACTAGGGGGGATATCCTACGAGAAGTACTTC.

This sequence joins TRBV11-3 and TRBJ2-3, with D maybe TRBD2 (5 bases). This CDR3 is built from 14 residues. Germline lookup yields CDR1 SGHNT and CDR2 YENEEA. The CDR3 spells CGTRREVSTDTQYF. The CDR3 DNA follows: TGTGGCACCCGTCGGGAAGTAAGCACAGATACGCAGTATTTT.

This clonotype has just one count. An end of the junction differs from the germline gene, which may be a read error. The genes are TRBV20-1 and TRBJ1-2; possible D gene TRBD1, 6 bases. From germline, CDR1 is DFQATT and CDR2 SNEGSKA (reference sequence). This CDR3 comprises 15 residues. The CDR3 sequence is CTAATGLCSYYGYTF. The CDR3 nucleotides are TGCACTGCTGCGACAGGATTGTGTTCTTACTATGGCTACACCTTC.

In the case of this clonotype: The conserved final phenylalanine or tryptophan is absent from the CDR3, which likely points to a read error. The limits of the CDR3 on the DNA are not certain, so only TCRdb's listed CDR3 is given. The CDR3 region is CSDRTSGMVFL. The chain employs TRBV29-1 and TRBJ2-7; the D segment call TRBD2 is taken from the table without a DNA check. The CDR3 is made up of 11 amino acids, end residues included. Germline CDR1 and CDR2: SQVTM and ANQGSEA.

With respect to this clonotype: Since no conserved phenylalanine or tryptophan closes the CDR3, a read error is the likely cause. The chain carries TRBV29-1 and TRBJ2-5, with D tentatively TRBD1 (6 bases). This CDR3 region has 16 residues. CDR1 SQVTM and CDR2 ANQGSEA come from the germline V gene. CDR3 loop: CSVKPYLQTGQEPQYS. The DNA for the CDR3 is TGCAGCGTCAAGCCCTACCTCCAGACAGGTCAAGAGCCCCAGTACTCC.

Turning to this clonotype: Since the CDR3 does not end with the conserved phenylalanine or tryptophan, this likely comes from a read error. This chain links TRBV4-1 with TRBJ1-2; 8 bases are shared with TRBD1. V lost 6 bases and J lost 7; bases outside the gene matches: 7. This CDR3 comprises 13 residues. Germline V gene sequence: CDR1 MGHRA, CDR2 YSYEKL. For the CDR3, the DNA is TGCGCCAGCAGTCGAGAGGACAGGGCTGGCTACACCGTC. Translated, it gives CASSREDRAGYTV.

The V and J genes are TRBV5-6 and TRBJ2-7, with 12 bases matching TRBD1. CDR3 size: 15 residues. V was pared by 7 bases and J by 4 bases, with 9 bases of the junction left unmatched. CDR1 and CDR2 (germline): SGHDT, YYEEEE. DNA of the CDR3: TGTGCCAGCTACTTGGGACAGGGGGCTAATTACGAGCAGTACTTC. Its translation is CASYLGQGANYEQYF.

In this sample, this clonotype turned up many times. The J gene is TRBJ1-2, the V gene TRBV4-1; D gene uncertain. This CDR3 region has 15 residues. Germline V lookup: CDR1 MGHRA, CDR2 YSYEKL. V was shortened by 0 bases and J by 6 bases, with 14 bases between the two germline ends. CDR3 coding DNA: TGCGCCAGCAGCCAAGATGTGCAGTCTTTTGATGGCTACACCTTC. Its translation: CASSQDVQSFDGYTF.

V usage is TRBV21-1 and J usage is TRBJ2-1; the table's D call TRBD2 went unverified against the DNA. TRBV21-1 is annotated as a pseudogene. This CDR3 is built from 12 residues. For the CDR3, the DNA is TGTGACAGCAGCAGAGGAGGGCCCAAGCAGTTCTTC. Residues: CDSSRGGPKQFF.

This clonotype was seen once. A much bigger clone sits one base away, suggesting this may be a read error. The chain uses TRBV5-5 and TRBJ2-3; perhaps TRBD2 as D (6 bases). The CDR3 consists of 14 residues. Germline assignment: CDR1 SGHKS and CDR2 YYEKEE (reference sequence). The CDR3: CACRRAAGSDTQYF. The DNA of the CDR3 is TGTGCCTGCAGGCGAGCAGCGGGCTCAGATACGCAGTATTTT.

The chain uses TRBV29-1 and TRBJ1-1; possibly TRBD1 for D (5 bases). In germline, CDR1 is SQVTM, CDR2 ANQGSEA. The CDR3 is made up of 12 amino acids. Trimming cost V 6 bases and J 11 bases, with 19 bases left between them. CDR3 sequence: CSVLGTADWAFF. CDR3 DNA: TGCAGCGTCCTGGGGACTGCGGATTGGGCTTTCTTT.

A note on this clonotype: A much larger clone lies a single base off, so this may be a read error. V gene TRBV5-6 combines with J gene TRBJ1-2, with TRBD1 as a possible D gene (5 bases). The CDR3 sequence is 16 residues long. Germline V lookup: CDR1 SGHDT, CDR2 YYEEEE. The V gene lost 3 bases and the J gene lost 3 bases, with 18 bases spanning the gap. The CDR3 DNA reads TGTGCCAGCAGCTCGGGACCGAACATTGGGGACTATGGCTACACCTTC. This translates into CASSSGPNIGDYGYTF.

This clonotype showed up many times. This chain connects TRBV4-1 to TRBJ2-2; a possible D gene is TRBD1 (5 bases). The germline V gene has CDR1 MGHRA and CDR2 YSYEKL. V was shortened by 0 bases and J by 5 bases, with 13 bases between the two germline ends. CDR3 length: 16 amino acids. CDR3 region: CASSQDMTVVTGELFF. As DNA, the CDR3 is TGCGCCAGCAGCCAAGATATGACAGTCGTAACCGGGGAGCTGTTTTTT.

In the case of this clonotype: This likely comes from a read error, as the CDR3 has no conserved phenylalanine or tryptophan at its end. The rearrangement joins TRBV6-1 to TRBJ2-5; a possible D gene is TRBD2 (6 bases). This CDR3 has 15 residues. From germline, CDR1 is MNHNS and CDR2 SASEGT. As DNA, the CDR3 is TGTGCCAGCAGTTTCCCAACTAGGGGAGGAGAGACTCAGTACTTA. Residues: CASSFPTRGGETQYL.

The CDR3 protein is CSAQKGIAQETQYF. The DNA of the CDR3 is TGCAGTGCTCAAAAGGGGATAGCACAAGAGACCCAGTACTTC. This chain links TRBV20-1 with TRBJ2-5; maybe TRBD1 (5 bases). Trimming pared 5 bases from V and 2 bases from J, leaving 15 bases between. This CDR3 has 14 amino acids. Germline V gene sequence: CDR1 DFQATT, CDR2 SNEGSKA (reference sequence).

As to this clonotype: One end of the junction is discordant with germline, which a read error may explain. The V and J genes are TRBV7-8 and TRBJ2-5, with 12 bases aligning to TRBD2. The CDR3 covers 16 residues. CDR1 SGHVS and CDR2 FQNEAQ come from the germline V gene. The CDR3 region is CAGSPRTSGTQETQYF. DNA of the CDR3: TGTGCCGGCAGCCCCCGGACTAGCGGGACCCAAGAGACCCAGTACTTC.

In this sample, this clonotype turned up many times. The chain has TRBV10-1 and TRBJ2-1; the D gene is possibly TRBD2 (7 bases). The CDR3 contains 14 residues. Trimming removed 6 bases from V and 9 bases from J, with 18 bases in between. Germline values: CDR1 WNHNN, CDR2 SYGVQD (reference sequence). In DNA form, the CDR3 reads TGCGCCAGCAGCCCAGTGGCGGGGGCCGGTGAGCAGTTCTTC. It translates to CASSPVAGAGEQFF.

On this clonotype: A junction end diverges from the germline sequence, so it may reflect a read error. CDR3 in amino acids: CASILVTLDTQYF. In DNA form, the CDR3 reads TGTGCCAGCATCTTGGTCACTCTGGATACCCAGTACTTC. The chain combines TRBV5-5 with TRBJ2-5; D is unclear. Per the germline V gene, CDR1 is SGHKS and CDR2 is YYEKEE (reference sequence). There are 13 residues in the CDR3.

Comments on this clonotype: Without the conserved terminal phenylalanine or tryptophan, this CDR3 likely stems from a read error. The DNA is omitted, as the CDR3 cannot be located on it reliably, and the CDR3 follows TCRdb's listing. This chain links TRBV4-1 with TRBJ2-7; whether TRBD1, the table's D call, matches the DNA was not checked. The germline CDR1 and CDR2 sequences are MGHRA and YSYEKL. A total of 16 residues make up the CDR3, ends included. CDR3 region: CASSQTLTGEGDEHYS.